What follows are 32 T cell receptor beta chains derived from one specimen sequenced in a study of cytomegalovirus exposure and HLA in healthy donors. It was with 60 Vbeta and 13 Jbeta primers that the PCR ran. Clones were read by immunoSEQ multiplex PCR, and TCRdb kept only the in-frame ones, dropping some. In the table there are about 140,000 clones, about 61% of which are singletons. The sequenced material came from PBMCs. These receptors were collected from a male donor in good health and CMV-seronegative.

This clone was recorded a few times. The chain employs TRBV6-5 and TRBJ2-7; TRBD1 might be the D (6 bases). The CDR3 is 15 amino acids. V lost 2 bases and J lost 0, with 11 bases in between. Germline V gives CDR1 MNHEY, CDR2 SVGAGI. The CDR3 nucleotides are TGTGCCAGCAGTTACGGGACCAGGGGCTCCTACGAGCAGTACTTC. Its protein product is CASSYGTRGSYEQYF.

The sample holds one count of this clone. The chain recombines TRBV9 with TRBJ2-2; 12 nucleotides line up with TRBD2. The CDR3 is 16 amino acids. Trimming at V came to 2 bases and at J to 5 bases, leaving 4 bases not matched to a gene. Looked up from germline, CDR1 is SGDLS and CDR2 is YYNGEE. In DNA, the CDR3 is TGTGCCAGCAGCGTCTCCGGGACTAGCGGGACCGGGGAGCTGTTTTTT. This gives the protein CASSVSGTSGTGELFF.

The rearrangement links TRBV7-6 to TRBJ2-1, with D possibly matching TRBD1 (6 bases). The CDR3 totals 15 residues. Trimming pared 1 base from V and 2 bases from J, leaving 9 bases between. CDR1 is SGHVS, CDR2 FNYEAQ, per germline. CDR3 nucleotide sequence: TGTGCCAGCAGCTTAGAGGGGGTTACCTACAATGAGCAGTTCTTC. Its protein is CASSLEGVTYNEQFF.

This clone appeared a few times. The rearrangement links TRBV19 to TRBJ1-1; 12 nucleotides match TRBD1. Germline V lookup: CDR1 LNHDA, CDR2 SQIVND (reference sequence). CDR3 length: 17 amino acids. Losses at the gene ends were 2 bases for V and 4 bases for J; bases not matched to a gene: 8. CDR3 bases: TGTGCCAGTAGTATATTGGGACAGGGGGCGCGGGGCACTGAAGCTTTCTTT. This gives the protein CASSILGQGARGTEAFF. Looking up the rest from reference TRBV19 and TRBJ1-1 gives the full variable domain: DGGITQSPKYLFRKEGQNVTLSCEQNLNHDAMYWYRQDPGQGLRLIYYSQIVNDFQKGDIAEGYSVSREKKESFPLTVTSAQKNPTAFYLCASSILGQGARGTEAFFGQGTRLTVV.

V usage is TRBV10-2 and J usage is TRBJ1-6, with D possibly matching TRBD1 (6 bases). Germline V lookup: CDR1 WSHSY, CDR2 SAAADI. The CDR3 length is 17 residues. Trimming pared 0 bases from V and 4 bases from J, leaving 13 bases between. CDR3 coding DNA: TGCGCCAGCAGTGAGTCGACCGGCAGGGGATATAATTCACCCCTCCACTTT. Its protein product is CASSESTGRGYNSPLHF.

The chain carries TRBV7-9 and TRBJ1-6; the D is unclear. Germline V gene sequence: CDR1 SEHNR, CDR2 FQNEAQ (reference sequence). V was shortened by 2 bases and J by 13 bases, with 6 bases between the two germline ends. The CDR3 runs 11 residues. For the CDR3, the DNA is TGTGCCAGCAGCTTAATCGAGCCCCTCCACTTT. Its translation: CASSLIEPLHF.

The J gene is TRBJ2-5, the V gene TRBV2, with 10 positions matching TRBD1. V trimming: 8 bases; J trimming: 0 bases; junction bases outside the gene matches: 9. The CDR3 length is 16 residues. Germline assignment: CDR1 SNHLY and CDR2 FYNNEI. CDR3 sequence (DNA): TGTGCCAGCTATGACAGGGGGCCCAATTACCAAGAGACCCAGTACTTC. This gives the protein CASYDRGPNYQETQYF.

The V gene is TRBV14, the J gene TRBJ1-1; D remains ambiguous. This CDR3 spans 13 amino acids. The germline V and J ends were trimmed by 2 bases and 4 bases, with 8 bases remaining between them. Germline V gene sequence: CDR1 SGHDN, CDR2 FVKESK. The CDR3 DNA follows: TGTGCCAGCAGCCAAACACTATCCACTGAAGCTTTCTTT. Its translation is CASSQTLSTEAFF.

About this clone itself: Germline and junction disagree at one end, which may indicate a read error. The chain couples TRBV5-1 to TRBJ1-1, with 7 bases lining up with TRBD1. The length of the CDR3 is 15 residues. Per germline, CDR1 SGHRS and CDR2 YFSETQ. CDR3 protein: CASSLGTGVNTKAFF. Here the CDR3 DNA reads TGCGCCAGCAGCTTGGGGACAGGAGTGAACACTAAAGCTTTCTTT.

V is TRBV6-5 and J is TRBJ1-6; 10 positions match TRBD1. The V gene end was trimmed by 10 bases and the J gene end by 9 bases; junction bases not matched to a gene: 12. Germline-derived CDR1 and CDR2 are MNHEY and SVGAGI. This CDR3 comprises 15 residues. The CDR3 spells CATGTGTGVSSPLHF. CDR3 nucleotide sequence: TGTGCCACAGGTACCGGGACAGGGGTATCTTCACCCCTCCACTTT.

The chain has TRBV2 and TRBJ1-6; D gene unclear. The CDR3 length is 15 residues. The V and J ends lost 6 bases and 7 bases respectively, with 16 bases between them. Germline V gene data show CDR1 as SNHLY and CDR2 as FYNNEI. The CDR3 here is CASRPVEGGNSPLHF. The CDR3 nucleotides read TGTGCCAGCAGACCGGTAGAGGGTGGGAATTCACCCCTCCACTTT.

The J gene is TRBJ2-2, the V gene TRBV4-1; 11 nucleotides align to TRBD2. Germline values: CDR1 MGHRA, CDR2 YSYEKL. CDR3 length: 16 residues. With V trimmed by 5 bases and J by 3 bases, 5 bases remained unmatched. Written as DNA, the CDR3 is TGCGCCAGCAGCGCGCTAGCGGGGGGTTACACCGGGGAGCTGTTTTTT. Translation gives CASSALAGGYTGELFF.

The chain recombines TRBV5-1 with TRBJ1-5, with a possible D match to TRBD1 (6 bases). The CDR3 spans 15 residues. The V and J ends lost 4 bases and 2 bases respectively, with 13 bases between them. The germline CDR1 and CDR2 sequences are SGHRS and YFSETQ. The CDR3: CASSQTGQGNQPQHF. Here the CDR3 DNA reads TGCGCCAGCAGCCAAACGGGACAAGGCAATCAGCCCCAGCATTTT.

The chain combines TRBV5-1 with TRBJ2-1, with TRBD1 identical over 8 bases. Per the germline V gene, CDR1 is SGHRS and CDR2 is YFSETQ. The CDR3 has 16 amino acids. Trimming cost V 4 bases and J 6 bases; bases outside gene matches: 12. CDR3 nucleotides: TGCGCCAGCAGCGGATTAGACAGGGGTTGGGGCAATGAGCAGTTCTTC. Residues: CASSGLDRGWGNEQFF.

The chain joins TRBV7-9 to TRBJ2-7; 7 bases agree with TRBD2. After removal of 5 bases from V and 3 bases from J, the junction contained 10 bases not matched to a gene. Germline assignment: CDR1 SEHNR and CDR2 FQNEAQ (reference sequence). This CDR3 has 15 residues. Written as DNA, the CDR3 is TGTGCCAGCAGCCCCCCCTTGGGGGGGAACTACGAGCAGTACTTC. It codes for CASSPPLGGNYEQYF.

The chain couples TRBV4-3 to TRBJ2-3; D gene ambiguous. The CDR3 is 15 amino acids. Germline CDR1 and CDR2: LGHNA and YSLEER. Trimming took 0 bases from V and 1 from J, leaving 8 bases between them. DNA of the CDR3: TGCGCCAGCAGCCAAGATGTAGGAGGCACAGATACGCAGTATTTT. This codes for CASSQDVGGTDTQYF.

The V call is TRBV5-1, the J call TRBJ1-1; possible D gene TRBD1, 6 bases. Per germline, CDR1 SGHRS and CDR2 YFSETQ. The ends were cut back, 4 bases at V and 8 bases at J, with 21 bases in the middle. The CDR3 sequence is 15 residues long. The CDR3 DNA sequence: TGCGCCAGCAGCCCCGTGACAGGATCCTTCGAGGAAGCTTTCTTT. Translating it yields CASSPVTGSFEEAFF.

The genes are TRBV7-2 and TRBJ2-7; D might be TRBD2 (5 bases). The V gene's germline CDR1 is SGHTA and CDR2 FQGNSA. Trimming pared 1 base from V and 5 bases from J, leaving 18 bases between. The CDR3 is 16 residues long. CDR3 coding DNA: TGTGCCAGCAGCTTAGAAAATCGGCGAGGGATCGACGAGCAGTACTTC. This gives the protein CASSLENRRGIDEQYF.

This sequence joins TRBV7-6 and TRBJ1-1; D is ambiguous. Trimming pared 5 bases from V and 0 bases from J, leaving 4 bases between. CDR3 length equals 12 residues. The germline V gene encodes CDR1 SGHVS and CDR2 FNYEAQ. CDR3 nucleotides: TGTGCCAGCAGCGCAGTGAACACTGAAGCTTTCTTT. Protein: CASSAVNTEAFF.

The chain's CDR3 is CASMTGGGPGELFF. The CDR3 DNA is TGTGCCAGTATGACAGGGGGCGGTCCCGGGGAGCTGTTTTTT. This chain links TRBV19 with TRBJ2-2; 10 nucleotides align to TRBD1. V dropped 7 bases and J dropped 6; count of bases not matched to a gene: 5. Germline CDR1 LNHDA, CDR2 SQIVND (reference sequence). The CDR3 covers 14 residues.

This clone was detected only a few times. J is TRBJ1-2 and V is TRBV30, with D possibly being TRBD1 (6 bases). Germline V CDR1 and CDR2: GTSNPN, SVGIG (reference sequence). The germline V and J ends were trimmed by 0 bases and 4 bases, with 15 bases remaining between them. The CDR3 spans 15 residues. The CDR3 reads CAWSVLRGNRYGYTF. The CDR3 nucleotides are TGTGCCTGGAGTGTATTAAGGGGGAATCGCTATGGCTACACCTTC.

The rearrangement links TRBV4-1 to TRBJ2-1; a possible D gene is TRBD1 (5 bases). This CDR3 spans 14 amino acids. Germline V gene lookup returns CDR1 MGHRA and CDR2 YSYEKL. V was pared by 1 base and J by 4 bases, with 8 bases between. CDR3 region: CASSQGGQYNEQFF. The CDR3 coding sequence is TGCGCCAGCAGCCAAGGTGGACAATACAATGAGCAGTTCTTC.

This clone was seen more than once but under ten times. J is TRBJ1-1 and V is TRBV19, with D possibly being TRBD1 (6 bases). V lost 5 bases and J lost 0, with 16 bases in between. Germline-derived CDR1 and CDR2 are LNHDA and SQIVND (reference sequence). This CDR3 has 16 amino acids. CDR3 protein: CASSSSGGGVNTEAFF. The CDR3 DNA sequence: TGTGCCAGTAGTTCCTCGGGAGGGGGGGTGAACACTGAAGCTTTCTTT.

The CDR3 region is CASSQDTSQGRWQPQHF. Here the CDR3 DNA reads TGCGCCAGCAGCCAAGATACTTCTCAGGGGCGGTGGCAGCCCCAGCATTTT. J is TRBJ1-5 and V is TRBV4-1; maybe TRBD1 (6 bases). This CDR3 has 17 amino acids. Germline CDR1 and CDR2: MGHRA and YSYEKL. V lost 0 bases and J lost 7, with 19 bases in between.

This clone has just a few counts. This sequence joins TRBV11-2 and TRBJ1-2; 11 bases match TRBD1. Trimming cost V 5 bases and J 8 bases; bases outside gene matches: 16. Germline lookup yields CDR1 SGHAT and CDR2 FQNNGV. The CDR3 covers 17 residues. CDR3 nucleotides: TGTGCCAGCAGCCCATACGCCAGCGGACAGGGGGCTGGAGGCTACACCTTC. This gives the protein CASSPYASGQGAGGYTF.

This chain joins TRBV27 and TRBJ1-2, with 7 bases that match TRBD1. Looked up from germline, CDR1 is MNHEY and CDR2 is SMNVEV (reference sequence). Losses at the gene ends were 6 bases for V and 4 bases for J; bases not matched to a gene: 5. This CDR3 is built from 13 residues. Here the CDR3 DNA reads TGTGCCAGCAGGGAGGGACAGCTCTATGGCTACACCTTC. Translating gives CASREGQLYGYTF.

Here the CDR3 DNA reads TGTGCCAGCTCGCGGGACTTGAAGAACGGGGAAGCTTTCTTT. As protein: CASSRDLKNGEAFF. This chain uses TRBV18 with TRBJ1-1; D possibly corresponds to TRBD1 (5 bases). The CDR3 has 14 amino acids. The ends were cut back, 6 bases at V and 8 bases at J, with 19 bases in the middle. Germline assignment: CDR1 KGHSH and CDR2 LQKENI.

The chain is built from TRBV4-2 and TRBJ2-3; TRBD2 matches at 12 bases. This CDR3 region has 16 residues. V lost 1 base and J lost 2; bases outside the gene matches: 1. Per the germline V gene, CDR1 is LGHNA and CDR2 is YNFKEQ. CDR3 sequence reads: CASSQASGGATDTQYF. Written as DNA, the CDR3 is TGTGCCAGCAGCCAAGCTAGCGGGGGGGCCACAGATACGCAGTATTTT.

The V and J genes are TRBV7-7 and TRBJ2-3, with 11 bases lining up with TRBD2. The CDR3 is made up of 16 amino acids. In germline, CDR1 is SSHAT, CDR2 FNYEAQ (reference sequence). Losses at the gene ends were 1 base for V and 4 bases for J; bases not matched to a gene: 4. CDR3 nucleotide sequence: TGTGCCAGCAGCTTAGTGGCTAGCGGGGGGTCAGATACGCAGTATTTT. This gives the protein CASSLVASGGSDTQYF.

This clone was seen a handful of times. The V call is TRBV28, the J call TRBJ1-2; weak D call: TRBD1 (5 bases). Germline CDR1 MDHEN, CDR2 SYDVKM. The CDR3 contains 13 residues. V shed 4 bases and J shed 3 bases, with 9 bases lying between them. CDR3 DNA: TGTGCCAGCAGTTCAGACAGTTACTATGGCTACACCTTC. This sequence encodes CASSSDSYYGYTF.

This clone was seen a handful of times. The rearrangement links TRBV27 to TRBJ2-1; 14 nucleotides match TRBD2. The CDR3 contains 17 residues. The V and J ends lost 9 bases and 1 base, in that order; junction bases with no gene match: 8. Germline-derived CDR1 and CDR2 are MNHEY and SMNVEV (reference sequence). The CDR3 protein is CASRGLAGGQSYNEQFF. The CDR3 DNA follows: TGTGCCAGTCGCGGACTAGCGGGGGGCCAGTCCTACAATGAGCAGTTCTTC.

A word on this clone: The identical CDR3 is also encoded by other nucleotide sequences in the sample. The genes are TRBV6-4 and TRBJ1-1; D gene ambiguous. The CDR3 sequence is 13 residues long. Germline V gives CDR1 MRHNA, CDR2 SNTAGT. The V and J ends lost 9 bases and 0 bases respectively, with 11 bases between them. CDR3 sequence reads: CASRYTVNTEAFF. The CDR3 coding sequence is TGTGCCAGTAGATATACTGTGAACACTGAAGCTTTCTTT.